This T cell receptor (beta chain) emerged from a study of cytomegalovirus exposure and HLA in healthy donors. Concerning this clone: What it binds is unknown.

Study findings and constraints: Cytomegalovirus association was assigned to 150 to 200 TCR beta chains.

Losses at the gene ends were 5 bases for V and 8 bases for J; bases not matched to a gene: 7. The germline CDR1 and CDR2 sequences are SEHNR and FQNEAQ (reference sequence). The CDR3 loop spans 13 amino acids. The PCR used 60 Vbeta and 13 Jbeta primers. Only in-frame clones appear in the TCRdb table, and some are missing; sequencing was by immunoSEQ multiplex PCR. The table records under 200,000 clones, roughly 77% of them present only once. This chain uses TRBV7-9 with TRBJ1-2; 8 bases map to TRBD1. The receptor was derived from a woman aged 40 to 49 in good health and CMV-seropositive. Input material: PBMCs. The CDR3 spells CASSESGGAGYTF. CDR3 coding DNA: TGTGCCAGCAGCGAGTCAGGGGGCGCGGGCTACACCTTC.